The 23 T cell receptor beta chains in this list originate from one sample, sequenced in a study of CD8+ T cells in alopecia areata. The treatment: oral pan-JAK inhibitor, 5-10 mg twice daily. cDNA serving as the sequencing template came from extracted, reverse transcribed RNA. Sequencing was performed with immunoSEQ multiplex PCR; in TCRdb, only in-frame clones are kept and a portion is missing. The top ten clones hold over 10% of a sample with 190,000 or so clones, around 58% of them seen once. The sequenced sample was CD8+ T cells sorted from blood, obtained at week 24, from a patient treated with tofacitinib. The receptors were gathered from a human donor with alopecia areata.

The gene calls are TRBV10-3 and TRBJ2-2; tentatively, D is TRBD1 (5 bases). The V gene lost 8 bases and the J gene lost 5 bases, with 18 bases spanning the gap. The CDR3 has 15 amino acids. The germline gives CDR1 ENHRY, CDR2 SYGVKD. The CDR3 region has the DNA TGTGCCATCCTGATTAAGACAGACCGTACCGGGGAGCTGTTTTTT. It encodes CAILIKTDRTGELFF.

This clone was picked up a small number of times. The rearrangement joins TRBV2 to TRBJ2-7; the match to TRBD2 covers 8 bases. Germline V CDR1 and CDR2: SNHLY, FYNNEI. CDR3 length: 12 residues. V lost 6 bases to trimming and J lost 5 bases; unmatched junction nucleotides: 3. This chain's CDR3 is CASSLGGDEQYF. The CDR3 DNA follows: TGTGCCAGCAGCCTCGGGGGGGACGAGCAGTACTTC.

The DNA for the CDR3 is TGTGCCAGCTCGCCCGGGACAGGAGGGCAGACCCAGTACTTC. The encoded protein is CASSPGTGGQTQYF. The rearrangement links TRBV6-1 to TRBJ2-5; 8 nucleotides line up with TRBD1. Germline CDR1 reads MNHNS; CDR2 reads SASEGT. V gave up 8 bases and J gave up 6 bases; unmatched junction bases: 11. This CDR3 has 14 residues.

The genes are TRBV7-6 and TRBJ2-6; D is unresolved. This CDR3 is built from 15 residues. The V gene lost 4 bases and the J gene lost 1 base, with 8 bases spanning the gap. Germline V gene lookup returns CDR1 SGHVS and CDR2 FNYEAQ. The CDR3 spells CASSSGPSGANVLTF. The CDR3 DNA is TGTGCCAGCAGCTCCGGACCATCTGGGGCCAACGTCCTGACTTTC.

This clone was counted a few times. This chain links TRBV23-1 with TRBJ2-3, with D hard to call. TRBV23-1 is recorded as an ORF, its role being uncertain. The CDR3 loop spans 17 amino acids. Trimming left V 0 bases short and J 2 bases short, with 15 bases between. The CDR3: CASSQSITQRPTDTQYF. The CDR3 bases are TGCGCCAGCAGTCAATCAATCACCCAGAGACCCACAGATACGCAGTATTTT.

This rearrangement joins TRBV5-6 to TRBJ1-2; 8 nucleotides line up with TRBD1. Per the germline V gene, CDR1 is SGHDT and CDR2 is YYEEEE. Trimming cost V 3 bases and J 6 bases; bases outside gene matches: 7. This CDR3 comprises 14 residues. The CDR3 bases are TGTGCCAGCAGCTCCAGGACAGGGAATGATGGCTACACCTTC. The encoded protein is CASSSRTGNDGYTF. Full variable domain (remainder filled in from reference TRBV5-6 and TRBJ1-2): DAGVTQSPTHLIKTRGQQVTLRCSPKSGHDTVSWYQQALGQGPQFIFQYYEEEERQRGNFPDRFSGHQFPNYSSELNVNALLLGDSALYLCASSSRTGNDGYTFGSGTRLTVV.

This clone was observed a few times. The rearrangement links TRBV14 to TRBJ2-4; tentatively, D is TRBD1 (5 bases). CDR3 size: 14 residues. Germline V lookup: CDR1 SGHDN, CDR2 FVKESK. Trimming shortened V by 2 bases and J by 6 bases, and 11 bases separated the two germline ends. The CDR3 DNA sequence: TGTGCCAGCAGCCAACGCAGGGATGGAAACATTCAGTACTTC. This translates into CASSQRRDGNIQYF.

J is TRBJ2-7 and V is TRBV29-1, with D perhaps matching TRBD2 (6 bases). The V gene's germline CDR1 is SQVTM and CDR2 ANQGSEA. Between the trimmed V and J ends, which lost 6 bases and 1 base, there was a span of 16 bases. The CDR3 consists of 14 residues. This chain's CDR3 is CSVDTERGSYEQYF. CDR3 nucleotide sequence: TGCAGCGTCGATACCGAACGGGGGTCCTACGAGCAGTACTTC.

The rearrangement links TRBV23-1 to TRBJ2-3; D perhaps matches TRBD2 (5 bases). TRBV23-1 is marked as an open reading frame, function uncertain. The V end was cut by 9 bases, the J end by 3 bases, with 10 bases between. This CDR3 is 12 amino acids long. The CDR3 DNA reads TGCGCCAGGTCCGGGGTAACAGATACGCAGTATTTT. It is translated as CARSGVTDTQYF.

CDR3 protein: CASSVTHLVQVRETQYF. Written as DNA, the CDR3 is TGTGCCAGCAGCGTGACACACTTAGTCCAGGTCCGCGAGACCCAGTACTTC. The chain joins TRBV11-1 to TRBJ2-5; D is undetermined. The CDR3 is 17 amino acids. Looked up from germline, CDR1 is SGHAT and CDR2 is FQDESV (reference sequence). Between the trimmed V and J ends, which lost 5 bases and 5 bases, there was a span of 24 bases.

This clone turned up a few times. The chain employs TRBV5-1 and TRBJ2-3, with D perhaps TRBD2 (6 bases). The V and J ends lost 3 bases and 1 base respectively, with 12 bases between them. Germline V gene data show CDR1 as SGHRS and CDR2 as YFSETQ. The CDR3 covers 15 residues. CDR3 protein: CASSSGRSGTDTQYF. In DNA form, the CDR3 reads TGCGCCAGCAGCTCAGGGAGGAGCGGCACAGATACGCAGTATTTT.

This rearrangement joins TRBV27 to TRBJ1-2, with D tentatively TRBD1 (6 bases). The CDR3 covers 15 residues. The germline V gene encodes CDR1 MNHEY and CDR2 SMNVEV (reference sequence). V shed 2 bases and J shed 2 bases, with 12 bases lying between them. In nucleotides, the CDR3 is TGTGCCAGCAGTTTAAACCGACAGGCAAACTATGGCTACACCTTC. Amino acid sequence: CASSLNRQANYGYTF.

The chain is built from TRBV9 and TRBJ2-7, with D possibly called TRBD1 or TRBD2 (6 bases each). This CDR3 comprises 14 residues. V lost 0 bases and J lost 4, with 11 bases in between. Germline V CDR1 and CDR2: SGDLS, YYNGEE. CDR3 coding DNA: TGTGCCAGCAGCGTAGGGCCGGGGGCGTACGAGCAGTACTTC. Its translation: CASSVGPGAYEQYF.

The chain couples TRBV2 to TRBJ1-5; no firm D call. Trimming removed 0 bases from V and 5 bases from J, with 17 bases in between. The CDR3 is made up of 17 amino acids. Germline lookup yields CDR1 SNHLY and CDR2 FYNNEI. CDR3 DNA sequence: TGTGCCAGCAGTGAAGCATCAGGTCGCTACTTGTATCAGCCCCAGCATTTT. Amino acids: CASSEASGRYLYQPQHF.

This chain joins TRBV13 and TRBJ1-5; D ambiguous. The V end lost 0 bases, the J end lost 9 bases, and 6 bases lay between the germline ends. The CDR3 contains 12 residues. Per germline, CDR1 PRHDT and CDR2 FYEKMQ (reference sequence). The CDR3 DNA reads TGTGCCAGCAGCTTAGGCCGGGGGCCCCAGCATTTT. It codes for CASSLGRGPQHF.

This clone has a handful of counts. The chain carries TRBV14 and TRBJ2-3; maybe TRBD1 (6 bases). V was clipped by 3 bases and J by 6 bases, with 13 bases between them. The germline V gene has CDR1 SGHDN and CDR2 FVKESK. The CDR3 runs 14 residues. CDR3 bases: TGTGCCAGCAGCCAGCTTCTTAGGGGGGATACGCAGTATTTT. Its protein product is CASSQLLRGDTQYF.

The gene calls are TRBV7-9 and TRBJ1-1, with D uncertain. The CDR3 extends over 17 amino acids. Germline CDR1 reads SEHNR; CDR2 reads FQNEAQ (reference sequence). V shed 1 base and J shed 0 bases, with 15 bases lying between them. CDR3 nucleotides: TGTGCCAGCAGCTTAGTCAGTATAGGGAAAGTGAACACTGAAGCTTTCTTT. Encoded protein: CASSLVSIGKVNTEAFF.

V is TRBV27 and J is TRBJ1-2; D remains unclear. There are 12 residues in the CDR3. Per the germline V gene, CDR1 is MNHEY and CDR2 is SMNVEV (reference sequence). Trimming stripped 5 bases from V and 7 bases from J, with 11 bases between. The CDR3 loop reads CASSRRVGGYTF. CDR3 nucleotides: TGTGCCAGCAGTAGACGGGTTGGTGGCTACACCTTC.

The chain carries TRBV2 and TRBJ2-4; possibly TRBD1 for D (6 bases). V was trimmed by 6 bases and J by 11 bases, leaving 14 bases between them. The CDR3 extends over 12 amino acids. In germline, CDR1 is SNHLY, CDR2 FYNNEI. DNA of the CDR3: TGTGCCAGCAGACTGGCCTACAGGGTTCAGTACTTC. It is translated as CASRLAYRVQYF. Variable domain in full (rest from reference TRBV2 and TRBJ2-4): EPEVTQTPSHQVTQMGQEVILRCVPISNHLYFYWYRQILGQKVEFLVSFYNNEISEKSEIFDDQFSVERPDGSNFTLKIRSTKLEDSAMYFCASRLAYRVQYFGAGTRLSVL.

This clone was found once. The rearrangement joins TRBV13 to TRBJ2-2, with 11 bases aligning to TRBD2. The CDR3 has 17 amino acids. CDR1 is PRHDT and CDR2 is FYEKMQ in the germline V gene (reference sequence). The junction had 10 bases not matched to a gene; V was cut back by 4 bases and J by 6 bases. The CDR3 spells CASSSGLAGGSPGELFF. CDR3 nucleotide sequence: TGTGCCAGCAGCTCAGGGCTAGCGGGGGGCAGCCCCGGGGAGCTGTTTTTT.

This chain joins TRBV2 and TRBJ2-3, with TRBD2 matching over 7 bases. Per the germline V gene, CDR1 is SNHLY and CDR2 is FYNNEI. The trim removed 8 bases at V and 2 bases at J, leaving 10 bases unmatched. The CDR3 consists of 15 residues. CDR3 sequence reads: CASATRDYFTDTQYF. The CDR3 bases are TGTGCCAGCGCCACACGGGACTATTTCACAGATACGCAGTATTTT.

The chain employs TRBV13 and TRBJ2-1; 8 nucleotides match TRBD1. This CDR3 contains 14 residues. The V and J ends lost 5 bases and 5 bases, in that order; junction bases with no gene match: 5. Germline assignment: CDR1 PRHDT and CDR2 FYEKMQ (reference sequence). The CDR3 DNA follows: TGTGCCAGCAGCCCCGGACAGGGCCACAATGAGCAGTTCTTC. Protein sequence: CASSPGQGHNEQFF.

This CDR3 is CATSSTGRLDAQYF. The CDR3 region has the DNA TGTGCCACCAGTTCCACGGGGCGGCTCGATGCCCAGTACTTC. The chain is built from TRBV15 and TRBJ2-5; D might be TRBD1 or TRBD2, each matching 5 bases. This CDR3 spans 14 amino acids. Germline V gives CDR1 LNHNV, CDR2 YYDKDF (reference sequence). The V and J ends lost 6 bases and 9 bases respectively, with 20 bases between them.